This T cell receptor (beta chain) was sequenced for a study of blood T cell repertoires in COVID-19. Study-wide context: Acute-phase and convalescent COVID-19 samples originated in the United States, Italy and Spain. T cells, B-cell-depleted T cells, or PBMCs supplied cDNA or gDNA.

Original analysis: Reference gene primers were amplified, and this amplification served to estimate nucleated cell counts. Produced via immunoSEQ multiplex PCR; TCRdb's table is partial and in-frame only. The V and J calls and the clone size are those of that table, but D and trimming were determined from the DNA. The sample yields about 63,000 clones, more than 75% seen once. This CDR3 is built from 14 residues. Germline values: CDR1 MNHEY, CDR2 SVGAGI. Trimming cost V 11 bases and J 5 bases; bases outside gene matches: 12. The chain links TRBV6-5 to TRBJ2-3, with 8 bases lining up with TRBD2. This receptor was obtained from a woman of 80 years or more with acute or convalescent COVID-19. The sample consisted of peripheral blood. This CDR3 is CAGMGGLAGDTQYF. CDR3 in DNA: TGTGCCGGTATGGGGGGCCTAGCGGGAGATACGCAGTATTTT.